This is a list of T cell receptor beta chains from one sample in a study of blood T cells in healthy people across ages. One entry per CDR3 protein results from TCRdb running MiXCR on the 5' RACE reads. The sample yields 980,000 or so distinct CDR3 sequences, about 48% seen once. The sequenced material came from blood. The receptor source for this set is a man aged 25 to 45 in good health. Each CDR3 is given with its conserved first and last residue. Fields, in order: clone size, J gene, V gene, D gene, CDR3 protein, CDR3 DNA. D genes are given only for firm matches. Expanded clones are given a class, and other clones once, few, many or no size at all.

-,TRBJ1-2,TRBV29-1,-,CSVEGRGALPSGYTF,TGCAGCGTTGAGGGCAGGGGAGCGCTACCTTCTGGCTACACCTTC
-,TRBJ2-5,TRBV5-1,TRBD2,CASSLAGTSEQTQYF,TGCGCCAGCAGCTTGGCAGGGACTAGCGAACAGACCCAGTACTTC
-,TRBJ1-4,TRBV30,-,CAWSATGLLNEKLFF,TGTGCCTGGAGTGCCACCGGACTGCTTAATGAAAAACTGTTTTTT
many,TRBJ2-4,TRBV4-2,-,CASSLASDIQYF,TGTGCCAGCTCGTTAGCGTCGGACATTCAGTACTTC
many,TRBJ2-4,TRBV4-1,-,CASSQGTTGTRNIQYF,TGCGCCAGCAGCCAGGGTACCACAGGAACCCGGAACATTCAGTACTTC
-,TRBJ2-1,TRBV6-5,TRBD2,CASSYLGLAGGTQFF,TGTGCCAGCAGTTACTTGGGACTAGCGGGGGGTACGCAGTTCTTC
-,TRBJ1-6,TRBV20-1,-,CSAREGSRDNSPLHF,TGCAGTGCTAGAGAGGGGTCAAGAGACAATTCACCCCTCCACTTT
-,TRBJ2-7,TRBV5-1,-,CASSVGVGSDEQYF,TGCGCCAGCAGCGTGGGGGTAGGGTCGGATGAGCAGTACTTC
-,TRBJ2-6,TRBV28,TRBD1,CASSHRTGMTGANVLTF,TGTGCCAGCAGTCATCGGACAGGGATGACTGGGGCCAACGTCCTGACTTTC
-,TRBJ2-1,TRBV29-1,TRBD2,CSVEGTISHNEQFF,TGCAGCGTTGAGGGGACTATCTCCCACAATGAGCAGTTCTTC
-,TRBJ2-4,TRBV6-5,-,CASSSRDLTHGEQYF,TGTGCCAGCAGTTCTCGGGACTTAACCCACGGGGAGCAGTACTTC
-,TRBJ2-3,TRBV28,TRBD1,CAGSPVPGQGTDTQYF,TGTGCCGGCAGCCCCGTCCCGGGACAGGGGACAGATACGCAGTATTTT
-,TRBJ1-2,TRBV6-1,-,CASSELRGLGDVYGYTF,TGTGCCAGCAGTGAACTTAGGGGGTTAGGGGACGTCTATGGCTACACCTTC
-,TRBJ2-3,TRBV10-3,TRBD1,CAISGTGGSGGYTDTQYF,TGTGCCATCTCCGGGACAGGGGGCTCCGGGGGGTACACAGATACGCAGTATTTT
once,TRBJ2-5,TRBV7-2,TRBD2,CASSLSPPSGGKETQYF,TGTGCCAGCAGCTTATCCCCGCCTAGCGGGGGGAAAGAGACCCAGTACTTC
-,TRBJ2-2,TRBV3-1,-,CASSFTSSNTGELFF,TGTGCCAGCAGCTTCACTAGCTCAAACACCGGGGAGCTGTTTTTT